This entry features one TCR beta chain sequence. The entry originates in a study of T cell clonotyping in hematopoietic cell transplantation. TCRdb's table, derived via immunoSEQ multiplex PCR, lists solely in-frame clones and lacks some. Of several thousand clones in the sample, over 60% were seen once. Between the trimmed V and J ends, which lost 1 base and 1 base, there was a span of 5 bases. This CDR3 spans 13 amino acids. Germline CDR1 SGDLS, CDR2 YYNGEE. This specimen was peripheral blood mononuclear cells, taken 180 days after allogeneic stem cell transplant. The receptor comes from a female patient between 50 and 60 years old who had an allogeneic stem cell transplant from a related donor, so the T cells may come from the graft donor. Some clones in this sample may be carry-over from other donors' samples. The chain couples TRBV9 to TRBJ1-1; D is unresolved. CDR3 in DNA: TGTGCCAGCAGCGTAACGACGAACACTGAAGCTTTCTTT. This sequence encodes CASSVTTNTEAFF.